This T cell receptor (beta chain) derives from a study of blood T cell repertoires in COVID-19. For the study at large: Sites in the United States, Italy and Spain provided acute and convalescent COVID-19 samples. In each case, the material was cDNA or gDNA derived from T cells, B-cell-depleted T cells, or PBMCs.

CDR1 is MRHNA and CDR2 is SNTAGT in the germline V gene. V lost 3 bases, J lost 1 base, and 9 bases lay in between. This CDR3 comprises 14 residues. The table came from immunoSEQ multiplex PCR; TCRdb's copy has only in-frame clones and leaves some out. The table includes roughly 200,000 clones, about 90% detected once. Participants were aged roughly 18 to 90 years, lived in 24 US areas, and enrolled virtually. The V gene is TRBV6-4, the J gene TRBJ1-2; a possible D gene is TRBD1 (5 bases). Sequencing was done on a sample of PBMCs or T cells enriched from blood (not recorded which). This receptor was taken from a woman aged 25 to 39 with acute COVID-19. CDR3 in DNA: TGTGCCAGCAGTGAAGACAGTTTTAACTATGGCTACACCTTC. Its protein is CASSEDSFNYGYTF.